A single sample gave rise to the 6 T cell receptor beta chains below, sequenced in a study of vaccination and CD4 T cells after COVID-19. Stated treatment: approximately nine-day PBMC culture with coronavirus spike peptide pools or control peptides (ViraFEST assay). Their cognate antigens are unknown. Cultured CD4+ T-cell DNA underwent Oncomine TCR Beta short-read sequencing. TCRdb independently ran MiXCR on the PCR reads; one entry per CDR3 protein. The sample lists 12,000 to 15,000 distinct CDR3 sequences; approximately 40% were seen once. Sequencing input: CD4+ T cells from blood, cultured in vitro. These receptors originate from a human donor who had recovered from COVID-19.

This chain joins TRBV5-4 and TRBJ2-7; 10 bases match TRBD2. The CDR3 spans 16 residues. CDR1 SGHNT and CDR2 YYREEE come from the germline V gene (reference sequence). The V and J ends lost 3 bases and 2 bases, in that order; junction bases with no gene match: 8. CDR3 amino acids: CASSYSSGGPTYEQYF. In DNA form, the CDR3 reads TGTGCCAGCAGCTATTCTAGCGGGGGACCGACCTACGAGCAGTACTTC.

The rearrangement uses TRBV6-5 and TRBJ2-4; D remains ambiguous. The CDR3 covers 15 residues. The germline gives CDR1 MNHEY, CDR2 SVGAGI. V was shortened by 0 bases and J by 0 bases, with 6 bases between the two germline ends. CDR3 in amino acids: CASSYSRIAKNIQYF. CDR3 nucleotides: TGTGCCAGCAGTTACTCAAGGATAGCCAAAAACATTCAGTACTTC.

In DNA form, the CDR3 reads TGTGCCTTAAACAGGGGCGGGGAAGCTTTCTTT. Its protein product is CALNRGGEAFF. The rearrangement joins TRBV30 to TRBJ1-1; 7 bases align to TRBD1. With V trimmed by 7 bases and J by 8 bases, 7 bases remained unmatched. CDR1 and CDR2 from the germline V gene are GTSNPN and SVGIG (reference sequence). The CDR3 runs 11 residues.

This clonotype was observed a few times. The J gene is TRBJ2-3, the V gene TRBV24-1; D is unclear. CDR3 length: 11 residues. The V gene lost 5 bases and the J gene lost 4 bases, with 3 bases spanning the gap. From germline, CDR1 is KGHDR and CDR2 SFDVKD. The CDR3 bases are TGTGCCACCAGTGCGGCAGATACGCAGTATTTT. It is translated as CATSAADTQYF.

The genes are TRBV5-1 and TRBJ2-7; D uncertain. The length of the CDR3 is 14 residues. V was trimmed by 1 base and J by 3 bases, leaving 11 bases between them. In germline, CDR1 is SGHRS, CDR2 YFSETQ. The CDR3 nucleotides read TGCGCCAGCAGCTTGAAGGCCAGGCTCTACGAGCAGTACTTC. It codes for CASSLKARLYEQYF.

This clonotype was detected only once. One end of the junction fails to match germline, which may point to a read error. This rearrangement joins TRBV12-3 or TRBV12-4 to TRBJ2-7; 9 bases agree with TRBD1. The CDR3 consists of 14 residues. The CDR3 loop reads CASSLWTGDSEQCF. CDR3 in DNA: TGTGCCAGCAGTTTATGGACAGGGGATAGCGAGCAGTGCTTC.